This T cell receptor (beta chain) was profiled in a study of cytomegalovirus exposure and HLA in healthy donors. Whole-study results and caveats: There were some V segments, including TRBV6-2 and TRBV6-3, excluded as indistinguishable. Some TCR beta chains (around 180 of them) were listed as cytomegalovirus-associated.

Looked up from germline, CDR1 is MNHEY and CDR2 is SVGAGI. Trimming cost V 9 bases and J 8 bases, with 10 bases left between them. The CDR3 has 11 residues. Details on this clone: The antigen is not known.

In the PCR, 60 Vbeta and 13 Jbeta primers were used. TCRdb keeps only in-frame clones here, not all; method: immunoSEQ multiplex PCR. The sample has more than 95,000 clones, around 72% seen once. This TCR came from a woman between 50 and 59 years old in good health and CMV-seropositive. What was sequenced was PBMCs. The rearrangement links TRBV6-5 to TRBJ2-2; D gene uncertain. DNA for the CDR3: TGTGCCAGTTACCAACAAGGGGAGCTGTTTTTT. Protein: CASYQQGELFF.